This is a list of T cell receptor beta chains from one sample in a study of T cells in Graves' hyperthyroidism and ophthalmopathy. TCRdb redid the calling of the multiplex PCR reads with MiXCR, one entry per CDR3 protein. This sample yields under 350,000 distinct CDR3 sequences, of which roughly 20% are seen a single time; under 55% belongs to the top ten. Sequencing was done on a sample of blood. The receptors shown here come from a woman aged 45-59 years with Graves' hyperthyroidism. Both conserved end residues are part of each CDR3. Fields, in order: D gene, J gene, V gene, clone size, CDR3 protein, CDR3 DNA. The D gene is left open where the match is weak. Clone size is given for some rows only: seen once, a few or many times, or a class if the clone is expanded.

>TRBD1|TRBJ1-2|TRBV5-1|NA
CASSSYRGGRTF
TGTGCCAGCAGCTCTTACAGGGGGGGCCGCACCTTC
>TRBD2|TRBJ2-2|TRBV3-1|many
CASAAGGNTGELFF
TGTGCCAGCGCGGCGGGAGGGAACACCGGGGAGCTGTTTTTT
>NA|TRBJ2-2|TRBV7-2|NA
CASSLLSVYTGELFF
TGTGCCAGCAGCTTGCTATCCGTCTACACCGGGGAGCTGTTTTTT
>TRBD2|TRBJ2-2|TRBV10-3|NA
CAITKGLAGEGTGELFF
TGTGCCATCACCAAGGGACTAGCGGGAGAAGGTACCGGGGAGCTGTTTTTT
>NA|TRBJ1-6|TRBV20-1|few
CSARRAGNSPLHF
TGCAGTGCTAGGCGGGCAGGGAACTCACCCCTCCACTTT
>NA|TRBJ2-1|TRBV27|many
CASSLGAGRNEQFF
TGTGCCAGCAGTTTAGGGGCCGGTAGGAATGAGCAGTTCTTC
>TRBD1|TRBJ2-2|TRBV5-6|NA
CASSFFFGTGDTGELFF
TGTGCCAGCAGCTTTTTTTTCGGGACAGGGGACACCGGGGAGCTGTTTTTT
>NA|TRBJ1-2|TRBV2|NA
CASSRIRGYTF
TGTGCCAGCTCCAGGATCCGGGGCTACACCTTC
>NA|TRBJ1-5|TRBV18|many
CASSPNDSNQPQHF
TGTGCCAGCTCACCAAACGATAGCAATCAGCCCCAGCATTTT
>NA|TRBJ1-5|TRBV6-2/TRBV6-3|NA
CASRPAVRVHQPQHF
TGTGCCAGCAGGCCCGCGGTTCGAGTCCACCAGCCCCAGCATTTT
>NA|TRBJ1-1|TRBV5-1|few
CASSLRPVNTEAFF
TGCGCCAGCAGCTTACGACCGGTAAACACTGAAGCTTTCTTT
>NA|TRBJ2-6|TRBV5-5|NA
CASSLVPGANVLTF
TGTGCCAGCAGCTTGGTACCTGGGGCCAACGTCCTGACTTTC
>NA|TRBJ1-1|TRBV19|many
CACGQGPANTEAFF
TGTGCCTGTGGGCAGGGACCAGCTAACACTGAAGCTTTCTTT
>TRBD1|TRBJ2-1|TRBV28|many
CASSPRRGQGYNEQFF
TGTGCCAGCAGCCCACGCAGGGGGCAGGGCTACAATGAGCAGTTCTTC
>NA|TRBJ2-3|TRBV7-2|many
CASSLVRLEGGDTQYF
TGTGCCAGCAGCTTAGTTCGGCTAGAGGGTGGAGATACGCAGTATTTT
>NA|TRBJ2-7|TRBV10-3|NA
CAISETGPYEQYF
TGTGCCATCAGTGAAACAGGGCCCTACGAGCAGTACTTC
>NA|TRBJ1-2|TRBV12-3/TRBV12-4|few
CASSSPRAVANYGYTF
TGTGCCAGCAGTTCCCCCAGGGCGGTAGCTAACTATGGCTACACCTTC
>TRBD1|TRBJ1-2|TRBV18|many
CASVTSGGRGYTF
TGTGCCAGCGTCACGTCAGGGGGCCGGGGCTACACCTTC
>TRBD1|TRBJ1-4|TRBV27|few
CASSFRTGEKLFF
TGTGCCAGCAGTTTCCGGACAGGAGAAAAACTGTTTTTT
>TRBD2|TRBJ2-2|TRBV7-9|few
CASSGWTSGSFSGELFF
TGTGCCAGCAGCGGCTGGACTAGCGGGAGTTTCAGCGGGGAGCTGTTTTTT
>NA|TRBJ2-5|TRBV5-4|few
CASSLGGLGTQETQYF
TGTGCCAGCAGCTTAGGAGGGTTAGGAACCCAAGAGACCCAGTACTTC
>NA|TRBJ1-1|TRBV9|NA
CASSVWEGNTEAFF
TGTGCCAGCAGCGTATGGGAGGGGAACACTGAAGCTTTCTTT
>NA|TRBJ2-3|TRBV7-2|many
CASSTLRQADSTDTQYF
TGTGCCAGCAGCACACTCCGACAGGCCGATAGCACAGATACGCAGTATTTT
>TRBD2|TRBJ2-3|TRBV4-1|NA
CASSQLAGGSVSDTQYF
TGCGCCAGCAGCCAACTAGCGGGGGGTTCGGTTTCAGATACGCAGTATTTT
>TRBD2|TRBJ2-7|TRBV20-1|few
CSASLGLAGDEQYF
TGCAGTGCTAGTTTGGGACTAGCAGGAGACGAGCAGTACTTC
>NA|TRBJ2-3|TRBV27|many
CASRPGTGPDTQYF
TGTGCCAGCAGACCCGGGACTGGACCAGATACGCAGTATTTT
>NA|TRBJ1-2|TRBV25-1|NA
CATLVRGYGYTF
TGTGCCACCCTGGTCAGGGGCTATGGCTACACCTTC
>TRBD2|TRBJ2-3|TRBV28|many
CASSKTSGSTDTQYF
TGTGCCAGCAGCAAGACTAGCGGGAGTACAGATACGCAGTATTTT
>TRBD1|TRBJ2-3|TRBV20-1|few
CSAWTGGIGTQYF
TGCAGTGCGTGGACAGGGGGAATCGGTACGCAGTATTTT
>TRBD1|TRBJ1-6|TRBV5-4|NA
CASSRTGEGSPLHF
TGTGCCAGCAGCCGGACAGGGGAGGGATCACCCCTCCACTTT
>TRBD1|TRBJ2-7|TRBV28|many
CASTAGQGSYEQYF
TGTGCCAGCACCGCGGGACAGGGGTCCTACGAGCAGTACTTC
>NA|TRBJ1-1|TRBV5-8|many
CASSLGSGQGAEAFF
TGTGCCAGCAGCTTGGGCTCCGGGCAGGGTGCCGAAGCTTTCTTT
>NA|TRBJ2-3|TRBV4-1|NA
CASSQVGLSTDTQYF
TGCGCCAGCAGCCAAGTAGGACTCAGCACAGATACGCAGTATTTT
>NA|TRBJ2-5|TRBV20-1|many
CSALPGETQYF
TGCAGTGCCCTCCCCGGGGAGACCCAGTACTTC
>NA|TRBJ1-1|TRBV7-9|many
CASSEQGSGTEAFF
TGTGCCAGCAGCGAACAGGGCAGTGGCACTGAAGCTTTCTTT
>NA|TRBJ1-2|TRBV25-1|NA
CASSWGSTGGYTF
TGTGCCAGCAGTTGGGGCAGCACCGGGGGCTACACCTTC
>TRBD2|TRBJ2-3|TRBV27|many
CASSSYSGTSGDTDTQYF
TGTGCCAGCAGTTCCTATTCCGGGACTAGCGGCGACACAGATACGCAGTATTTT
>TRBD2|TRBJ2-1|TRBV6-1|NA
CACSGPINKREWHEQFF
TGTGCCTGCAGTGGGCCGATAAACAAGCGGGAGTGGCATGAGCAGTTCTTC